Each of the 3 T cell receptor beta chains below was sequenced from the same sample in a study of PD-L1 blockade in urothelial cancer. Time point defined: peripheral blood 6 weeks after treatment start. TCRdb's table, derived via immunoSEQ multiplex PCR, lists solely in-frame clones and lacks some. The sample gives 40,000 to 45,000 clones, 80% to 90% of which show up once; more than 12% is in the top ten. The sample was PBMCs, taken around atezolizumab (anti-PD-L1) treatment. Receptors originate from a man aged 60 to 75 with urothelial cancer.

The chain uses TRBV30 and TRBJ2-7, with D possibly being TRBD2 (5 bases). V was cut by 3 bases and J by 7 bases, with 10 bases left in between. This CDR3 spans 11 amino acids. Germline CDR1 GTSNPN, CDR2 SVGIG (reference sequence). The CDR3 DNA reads TGTGCCTGGAGAGGGTCGGGGGAGCAGTACTTC. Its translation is CAWRGSGEQYF.

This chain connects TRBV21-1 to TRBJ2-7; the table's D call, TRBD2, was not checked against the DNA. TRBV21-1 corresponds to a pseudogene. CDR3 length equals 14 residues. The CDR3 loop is CASSEGRRDYEQYF. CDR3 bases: TGTGCCAGCAGCGAAGGGAGGAGGGACTACGAGCAGTACTTC.

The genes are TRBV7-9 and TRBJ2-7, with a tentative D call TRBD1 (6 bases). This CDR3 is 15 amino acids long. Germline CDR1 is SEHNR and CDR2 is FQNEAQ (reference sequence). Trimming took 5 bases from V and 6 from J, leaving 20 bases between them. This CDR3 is CASSPSSEAGVEQYF. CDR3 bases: TGTGCCAGCAGCCCCTCCTCAGAGGCAGGGGTCGAGCAGTACTTC.